The 12 T cell receptor beta chains below were found in one sample sequenced in a study of shared clonotypes between healthy human individuals (dated by TCRdb to the early 2020s). Library preparation employed the immunoSEQ multiplex PCR assay. What TCRdb holds here is the immuneACCESS table cut down to in-frame rearrangements. Part of the clones is not present; checked against another copy, under half of the missing clones reflect an unresolved V gene, and the others are unexplained. The sample records 2 million to 3 million clones, roughly nine tenths of which are singletons. Over 0.12% of the sample is in the top ten clones. The source material was naive CD4+ T cells sorted from blood. Taken with the paper, the label for cell subset or site translates to: CD45RA+ positively selected. The receptors were gathered from a man between 18 and 29 years old in good health.

The chain's CDR3 is CASSQARQGGSSPLHF. The CDR3 DNA follows: TGTGCCAGTAGTCAAGCTCGACAGGGAGGTAGTTCACCCCTCCACTTT. The chain links TRBV19 to TRBJ1-6, with TRBD1 matching over 7 bases. Germline CDR1 reads LNHDA; CDR2 reads SQIVND (reference sequence). The CDR3 spans 16 residues. V lost 5 bases, J lost 9 bases, and 13 bases stayed unmatched. Full variable domain (rest looked up from reference TRBV19 and TRBJ1-6): DGGITQSPKYLFRKEGQNVTLSCEQNLNHDAMYWYRQDPGQGLRLIYYSQIVNDFQKGDIAEGYSVSREKKESFPLTVTSAQKNPTAFYLCASSQARQGGSSPLHFGNGTRLTVT.

This clone was found once. The chain carries TRBV5-1 and TRBJ1-4; D is unresolved. This CDR3 has 14 residues. The germline gives CDR1 SGHRS, CDR2 YFSETQ. V was clipped by 5 bases and J by 4 bases, with 12 bases between them. CDR3 in DNA: TGCGCCAGCAGTTTGAATAGTATTAATGAAAAACTGTTTTTT. Translating gives CASSLNSINEKLFF.

V is TRBV5-1 and J is TRBJ2-6; D is unresolved. With 4 bases removed from V and 0 bases from J, the gap between germline ends came to 11 bases. This CDR3 contains 16 residues. CDR1 and CDR2 from the germline V gene are SGHRS and YFSETQ. The CDR3 here is CASSKDRPSGANVLTF. DNA for the CDR3: TGCGCCAGCAGCAAAGACCGGCCCTCTGGGGCCAACGTCCTGACTTTC.

This chain joins TRBV28 and TRBJ1-2; 7 bases are shared with TRBD1. CDR3 length: 14 amino acids. The trim removed 7 bases at V and 3 bases at J, leaving 8 bases unmatched. Germline V gene sequence: CDR1 MDHEN, CDR2 SYDVKM. The CDR3 DNA follows: TGTGCCAGCAACCGACAGGGCGGGGACTATGGCTACACCTTC. It codes for CASNRQGGDYGYTF.

The chain employs TRBV28 and TRBJ2-7, with 7 bases that match TRBD1. The CDR3 runs to 14 residues. Germline values: CDR1 MDHEN, CDR2 SYDVKM. The V gene end was trimmed by 5 bases and the J gene end by 4 bases; junction bases not matched to a gene: 8. The CDR3 here is CASSLRGLGYEQYF. CDR3 nucleotide sequence: TGTGCCAGCAGTCTTAGGGGGCTTGGGTACGAGCAGTACTTC.

V usage is TRBV6-1 and J usage is TRBJ2-7; possible D gene TRBD1, 6 bases. CDR1 is MNHNS and CDR2 is SASEGT in the germline V gene. V lost 8 bases to trimming and J lost 6 bases, with 23 bases between them. The CDR3 is 15 amino acids. DNA for the CDR3: TGTGCCAGCGTCGGGAAGGGGGTGACATTGGGCGAGCAGTACTTC. Translated: CASVGKGVTLGEQYF.

The CDR3 DNA follows: TGTGCCATCAATTGGGACAGGGGGGACGAGCAGTACTTC. Protein sequence: CAINWDRGDEQYF. J is TRBJ2-7 and V is TRBV10-3, with 11 bases identical to TRBD1. V was pared by 7 bases and J by 5 bases, with 4 bases of the junction left unmatched. CDR1 and CDR2 from the germline V gene are ENHRY and SYGVKD. The CDR3 is 13 residues long.

The genes are TRBV4-2 and TRBJ2-3; no firm D call. CDR1 LGHNA and CDR2 YNFKEQ come from the germline V gene. V gave up 0 bases and J gave up 5 bases, with 6 bases separating them. The CDR3 is 13 amino acids. The CDR3 sequence: CASSQEQRDTQYF. For the CDR3, the DNA is TGTGCCAGCAGCCAAGAGCAGAGAGATACGCAGTATTTT.

J is TRBJ2-7 and V is TRBV4-1, with 10 bases lining up with TRBD1. The CDR3 has 17 amino acids. Germline values: CDR1 MGHRA, CDR2 YSYEKL. Trimming took 3 bases from V and 6 from J; bases not matched to a gene: 14. The CDR3 coding sequence is TGCGCCAGCAGCCATAATAGCCGGACAGGGGGACAGGGCGAGCAGTACTTC. It codes for CASSHNSRTGGQGEQYF.

The V gene is TRBV7-9, the J gene TRBJ1-1; 10 bases align to TRBD1. CDR1 is SEHNR, CDR2 FQNEAQ, per germline (reference sequence). The CDR3 sequence is 14 residues long. After removal of 5 bases from V and 5 bases from J, the junction contained 5 bases not matched to a gene. The CDR3 reads CASSLRDRGTEAFF. CDR3 DNA: TGTGCCAGCAGCCTCCGGGACAGGGGAACTGAAGCTTTCTTT.

The J gene is TRBJ1-2, the V gene TRBV19; 8 nucleotides align to TRBD1. CDR3 length: 15 amino acids. Germline-derived CDR1 and CDR2 are LNHDA and SQIVND (reference sequence). V shed 7 bases and J 2 bases; nucleotides not matched to a gene: 9. The CDR3 reads CASNDPQGANYGYTF. The CDR3 nucleotides are TGTGCCAGTAATGACCCTCAGGGGGCAAACTATGGCTACACCTTC.

The V gene is TRBV5-4, the J gene TRBJ1-1, with a weak D call TRBD1 (6 bases). This CDR3 contains 14 residues. Trimming removed 4 bases from V and 1 base from J, with 11 bases in between. CDR1 is SGHNT and CDR2 is YYREEE in the germline V gene (reference sequence). The CDR3 sequence is CASSRRTENTEAFF. The CDR3 coding sequence is TGTGCCAGCAGCAGGAGGACAGAGAACACTGAAGCTTTCTTT.